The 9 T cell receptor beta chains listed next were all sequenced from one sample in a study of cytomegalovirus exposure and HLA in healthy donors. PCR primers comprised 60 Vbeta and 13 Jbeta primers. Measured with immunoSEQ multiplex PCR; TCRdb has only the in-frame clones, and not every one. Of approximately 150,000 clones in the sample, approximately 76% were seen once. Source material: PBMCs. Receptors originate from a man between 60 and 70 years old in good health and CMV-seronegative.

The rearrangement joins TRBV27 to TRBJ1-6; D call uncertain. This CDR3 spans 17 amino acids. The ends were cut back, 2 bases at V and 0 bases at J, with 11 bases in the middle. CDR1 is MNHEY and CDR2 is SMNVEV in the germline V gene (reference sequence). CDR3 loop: CASSLGNLNSYNSPLHF. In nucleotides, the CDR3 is TGTGCCAGCAGTTTAGGTAACCTAAACTCCTATAATTCACCCCTCCACTTT.

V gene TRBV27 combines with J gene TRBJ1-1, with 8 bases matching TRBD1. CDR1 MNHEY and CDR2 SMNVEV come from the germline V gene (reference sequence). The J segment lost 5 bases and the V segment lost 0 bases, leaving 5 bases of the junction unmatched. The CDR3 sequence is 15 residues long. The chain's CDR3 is CASSLSPGGTTEAFF. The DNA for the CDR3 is TGTGCCAGCAGTTTATCCCCAGGGGGCACAACTGAAGCTTTCTTT.

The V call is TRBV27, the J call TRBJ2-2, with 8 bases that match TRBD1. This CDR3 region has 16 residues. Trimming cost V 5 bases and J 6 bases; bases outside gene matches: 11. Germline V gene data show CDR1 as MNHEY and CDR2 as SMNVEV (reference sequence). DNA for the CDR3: TGTGCCAGCAGTCAACCTCCGGGCAGGGGGCCCGGGGAGCTGTTTTTT. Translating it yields CASSQPPGRGPGELFF.

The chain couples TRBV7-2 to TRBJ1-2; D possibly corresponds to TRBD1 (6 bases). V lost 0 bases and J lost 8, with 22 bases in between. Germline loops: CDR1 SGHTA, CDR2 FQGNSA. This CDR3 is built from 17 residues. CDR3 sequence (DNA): TGTGCCAGCAGCTTAGCGCTCGGGGCGGCAGGGGACGAGGGCTACACCTTC. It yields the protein CASSLALGAAGDEGYTF.

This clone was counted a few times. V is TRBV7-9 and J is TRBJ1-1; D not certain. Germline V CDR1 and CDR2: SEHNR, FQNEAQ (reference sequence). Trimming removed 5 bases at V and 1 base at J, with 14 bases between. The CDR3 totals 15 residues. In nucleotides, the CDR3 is TGTGCCAGCAGCCCCCCTCTTGGAGGGAACACTGAAGCTTTCTTT. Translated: CASSPPLGGNTEAFF.

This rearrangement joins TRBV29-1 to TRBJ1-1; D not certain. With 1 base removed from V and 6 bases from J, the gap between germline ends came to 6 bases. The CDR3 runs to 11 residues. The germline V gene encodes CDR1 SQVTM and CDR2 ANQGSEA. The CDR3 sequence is CSVEGPPEAFF. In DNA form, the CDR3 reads TGCAGCGTTGAAGGGCCCCCTGAAGCTTTCTTT. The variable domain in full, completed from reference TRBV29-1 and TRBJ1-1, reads SAVISQKPSRDICQRGTSLTIQCQVDSQVTMMFWYRQQPGQSLTLIATANQGSEATYESGFVIDKFPISRPNLTFSTLTVSNMSPEDSSIYLCSVEGPPEAFFGQGTRLTVV.

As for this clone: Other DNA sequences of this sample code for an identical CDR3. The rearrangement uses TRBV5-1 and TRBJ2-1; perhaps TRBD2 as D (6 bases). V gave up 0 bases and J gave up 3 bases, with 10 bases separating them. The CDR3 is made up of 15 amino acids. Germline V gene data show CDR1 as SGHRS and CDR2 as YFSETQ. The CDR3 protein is CASSLAGGVYNEQFF. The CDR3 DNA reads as TGCGCCAGCAGCTTGGCCGGGGGAGTCTACAATGAGCAGTTCTTC.

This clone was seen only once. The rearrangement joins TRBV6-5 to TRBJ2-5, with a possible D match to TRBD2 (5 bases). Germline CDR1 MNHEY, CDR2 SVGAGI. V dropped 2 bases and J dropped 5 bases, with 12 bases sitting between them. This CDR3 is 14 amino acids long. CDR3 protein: CASSYLNLAETQYF. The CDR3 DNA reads TGTGCCAGCAGTTACCTCAATTTAGCGGAGACCCAGTACTTC.

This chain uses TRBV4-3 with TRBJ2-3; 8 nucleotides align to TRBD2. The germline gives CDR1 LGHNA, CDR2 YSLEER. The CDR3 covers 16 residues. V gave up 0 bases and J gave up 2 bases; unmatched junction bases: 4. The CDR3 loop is CASSQEVAGFTDTQYF. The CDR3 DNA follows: TGCGCCAGCAGCCAAGAGGTAGCGGGATTCACAGATACGCAGTATTTT.